The rows below give T cell receptor beta chains drawn from one sample of a study of blood T cell repertoires in COVID-19. Method: immunoSEQ multiplex PCR; TCRdb's copy keeps in-frame clones and lacks some. The repertoire holds 160,000 or so clones, with about four fifths as singletons. Sequenced sample: peripheral blood. These receptors all stem from a woman aged 55-69 years with COVID-19, enrolled during active disease. The CDR3 runs from the conserved cysteine through the conserved F or W. The D gene is left open where the match is weak. The size of a clone is reported for some rows only, either as once, few or many, or as a class for expanded clones.

clone_size	v_call	j_call	d_call	cdr3_aa	cdr3_nt
.	TRBV9	TRBJ2-7	TRBD2	CASSVAPGGAGYEQYF	TGTGCCAGCAGCGTAGCCCCGGGAGGGGCTGGGTACGAGCAGTACTTC
.	TRBV18	TRBJ1-3	TRBD1	CASWDRLPGNTIYF	TGTGCCAGCTGGGACAGGCTTCCAGGAAACACCATATATTTT
.	TRBV9	TRBJ2-2	TRBD1	CASSATGAMSTGELFF	TGTGCCAGCAGCGCGACAGGGGCTATGAGCACCGGGGAGCTGTTTTTT
few	TRBV5-4	TRBJ2-2	TRBD1	CASSLDWQGVDTGELFF	TGTGCCAGCAGCTTGGACTGGCAGGGGGTAGACACCGGGGAGCTGTTTTTT
.	TRBV19	TRBJ1-1	.	CASIGGMNTEAFF	TGTGCCAGTATCGGAGGGATGAACACTGAAGCTTTCTTT
.	TRBV9	TRBJ2-1	.	CASSVVRTGEQFF	TGTGCCAGCAGCGTGGTACGTACAGGTGAGCAGTTCTTC
.	TRBV5-1	TRBJ2-3	TRBD2	CASSLPRREGRVNTQYF	TGCGCCAGCAGCTTGCCGAGGAGGGAGGGCCGTGTAAATACGCAGTATTTT
few	TRBV7-9	TRBJ2-1	TRBD2	CASSPPGLAGAHNEQFF	TGTGCCAGCAGCCCCCCCGGACTAGCGGGGGCCCACAATGAGCAGTTCTTC
.	TRBV3-1/TRBV3-2	TRBJ1-2	.	CASSQVEAMSYTF	TGTGCCAGCAGCCAAGTGGAGGCTATGAGCTACACCTTC
.	TRBV19	TRBJ2-5	.	CASRQQETQYF	TGTGCCAGTAGACAACAAGAGACCCAGTACTTC
.	TRBV2	TRBJ1-1	.	CASSPGHPNTEAFF	TGTGCCAGCAGCCCGGGACACCCGAACACTGAAGCTTTCTTT
.	TRBV9	TRBJ1-2	TRBD1	CASSARDRGGYTF	TGTGCCAGCAGCGCACGGGACAGGGGTGGCTACACCTTC
.	TRBV2	TRBJ1-1	.	CASSVTVNTEAFF	TGTGCCAGCAGTGTGACAGTGAACACTGAAGCTTTCTTT
.	TRBV27	TRBJ1-1	.	CASSWSGQNTEAFF	TGTGCCAGCTCTTGGTCGGGTCAAAACACTGAAGCTTTCTTT
.	TRBV18	TRBJ1-1	TRBD1	CASSPNFGTGGWGTEAFF	TGTGCCAGCTCACCCAACTTCGGGACAGGGGGCTGGGGCACTGAAGCTTTCTTT
.	TRBV6-5	TRBJ2-1	.	CASRATGEAYNEQFF	TGTGCCAGCAGGGCCACAGGGGAGGCCTACAATGAGCAGTTCTTC
.	TRBV29-1	TRBJ2-3	TRBD2	CSVARNGGSGTDTQYF	TGCAGCGTTGCTAGGAACGGGGGGAGCGGCACAGATACGCAGTATTTT
.	TRBV29-1	TRBJ2-3	TRBD1	CSVGFRGSTDTQYF	TGCAGCGTGGGATTCAGGGGGAGCACAGATACGCAGTATTTT
.	TRBV9	TRBJ1-2	TRBD1	CASSPRQGFNYGYTF	TGTGCCAGCAGCCCTCGACAGGGCTTTAACTATGGCTACACCTTC
.	TRBV5-6	TRBJ2-2	.	CASSLIDRYTGELFF	TGTGCCAGCAGCTTGATCGACAGATACACCGGGGAGCTGTTTTTT
.	TRBV19	TRBJ1-5	.	CASSIGAFQHF	TGTGCCAGTAGTATAGGGGCCTTCCAGCATTTT
.	TRBV10-2	TRBJ2-2	TRBD2	CASTWASGTGELFF	TGCGCCAGCACCTGGGCTAGCGGCACCGGGGAGCTGTTTTTT
.	TRBV4-1	TRBJ2-3	.	CASSQILGPGTQYF	TGCGCCAGCAGCCAAATATTGGGGCCAGGTACGCAGTATTTT
.	TRBV2	TRBJ1-5	.	CASSLGSRNQPQHF	TGTGCCAGCAGCCTGGGCAGCCGCAATCAGCCCCAGCATTTT
.	TRBV9	TRBJ2-7	.	CASSVGFGGEQYF	TGTGCCAGCAGCGTAGGGTTCGGGGGCGAGCAGTACTTC
.	TRBV25-1	TRBJ1-2	.	CASSEYKTGNGYTF	TGTGCCAGCAGTGAATATAAAACAGGGAATGGCTACACCTTC
.	TRBV9	TRBJ2-7	TRBD2	CASSVWDSGSGEQYF	TGTGCCAGCAGCGTATGGGATAGCGGGAGTGGAGAGCAGTACTTC